What follows is one TCR beta chain and its context. This table comes from immunoSEQ multiplex PCR, and its TCRdb copy is limited to in-frame clones, with some not included. The repertoire holds approximately 73,000 clones, with around 90% as singletons. Germline V gene lookup returns CDR1 PRHDT and CDR2 FYEKMQ (reference sequence). The CDR3 is 14 amino acids. Trimming took 1 base from V and 3 from J, leaving 9 bases between them. The sample comes from a study of technical replicates of blood from four donors. The TCR originated in a human donor in good health. The chain combines TRBV13 with TRBJ1-2; no clear D. Specimen: T cells isolated from PBMCs. The CDR3 nucleotides are TGTGCCAGCAGCTTAGTTAGGAGAGACTATGGCTACACCTTC. It specifies CASSLVRRDYGYTF.